The entry below describes one T cell receptor (beta chain). The target antigen is unknown. Germline V gene lookup returns CDR1 MDHEN and CDR2 SYDVKM. The length of the CDR3 is 13 residues. V shed 6 bases and J 8 bases; nucleotides not matched to a gene: 6. The method was immunoSEQ multiplex PCR; TCRdb's version includes in-frame clones alone and lacks a portion of them. This table holds around 1.9 million clones, roughly 93% found once. The data stem from a study of shared clonotypes between healthy human individuals. The study's findings and limits: Clonotypes not shared had lower generation probabilities than those common to all four donors. Researchers sampled only blood; tissue repertoires likely differ. Naive CD4 clonotypes were shared across several donors at roughly 5.3%. Naive subsets tended to show greater estimated richness than memory subsets.

Positively selected for CCR7, the CD45RO-negative cells used as naive CD8 cells excluded terminally differentiated effector memory CD45RA+ cells. The source material was naive CD8+ T cells from PBMCs. The J gene is TRBJ2-3, the V gene TRBV28, with TRBD2 matching over 9 bases. The source is a man aged 18 to 35 in good health. Some clones in this sample may be carry-over from other donors' samples. The CDR3 DNA reads TGTGCCAGCAGCCTTAGCGGGAGCGGTACGCAGTATTTT. Encoded protein: CASSLSGSGTQYF.